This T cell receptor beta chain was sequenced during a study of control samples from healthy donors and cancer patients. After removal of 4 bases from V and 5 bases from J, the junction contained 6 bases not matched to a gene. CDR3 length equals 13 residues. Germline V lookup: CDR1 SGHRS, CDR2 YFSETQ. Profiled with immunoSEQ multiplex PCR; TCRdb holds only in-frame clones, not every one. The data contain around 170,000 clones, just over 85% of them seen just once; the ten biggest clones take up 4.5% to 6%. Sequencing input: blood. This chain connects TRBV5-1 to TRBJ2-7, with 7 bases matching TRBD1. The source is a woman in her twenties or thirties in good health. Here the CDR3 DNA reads TGCGCCAGCAGCCAAACAGGGGAGCACGAGCAGTACTTC. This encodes CASSQTGEHEQYF.